The 28 T cell receptor beta chains reported below all come from one sample, sequenced in a study of T cell responses to AZD1222 COVID-19 vaccine. Clones were sequenced by immunoSEQ multiplex PCR, and TCRdb holds only the in-frame ones, with some missing. The sample consists of around 84,000 clones, more than 70% of them appearing once. Sequenced material: peripheral blood, taken on day 0 of AZD1222 vaccination. Receptors originate from an adult in good health.

The genes are TRBV28 and TRBJ2-1; tentatively, D is TRBD1 (6 bases). CDR3 length: 14 residues. V lost 5 bases to trimming and J lost 1 base, with 9 bases between them. Germline lookup yields CDR1 MDHEN and CDR2 SYDVKM. CDR3: CASSPGASYNEQFF. Here the CDR3 DNA reads TGTGCCAGCAGTCCAGGGGCATCCTACAATGAGCAGTTCTTC.

The rearrangement joins TRBV18 to TRBJ2-1, with no clear D. CDR3 size: 15 residues. The V end lost 3 bases, the J end lost 0 bases, and 9 bases lay between the germline ends. Per the germline V gene, CDR1 is KGHSH and CDR2 is LQKENI. The CDR3, as DNA: TGTGCCAGCTCACCGGACCAGAGCTCCTACAATGAGCAGTTCTTC. It is translated as CASSPDQSSYNEQFF. Based on the CDR3 plus reference TRBV18 and TRBJ2-1, the full variable domain is NAGVMQNPRHLVRRRGQEARLRCSPMKGHSHVYWYRQLPEEGLKFMVYLQKENIIDESGMPKERFSAEFPKEGPSILRIQQVVRGDSAAYFCASSPDQSSYNEQFFGPGTRLTVL.

V usage is TRBV27 and J usage is TRBJ2-1; no reliable D call. The V gene lost 4 bases and the J gene lost 8 bases, with 6 bases spanning the gap. The CDR3 is 11 amino acids. From germline, CDR1 is MNHEY and CDR2 SMNVEV (reference sequence). For the CDR3, the DNA is TGTGCCAGCAGTTGGTTGGATGAGCAGTTCTTC. Amino acid sequence: CASSWLDEQFF.

This clone occurred a few times. The V gene is TRBV7-9, the J gene TRBJ1-1, with D maybe TRBD1 (5 bases). Trimming pared 1 base from V and 6 bases from J, leaving 21 bases between. CDR1 SEHNR and CDR2 FQNEAQ come from the germline V gene (reference sequence). There are 17 residues in the CDR3. The CDR3 reads CASSLGRLEGIDPEAFF. Here the CDR3 DNA reads TGTGCCAGCAGCTTAGGGCGACTAGAGGGGATCGACCCTGAAGCTTTCTTT.

The chain joins TRBV27 to TRBJ1-2; D uncertain. V was cut by 5 bases and J by 4 bases, with 20 bases left in between. The CDR3 totals 16 residues. The germline CDR1 and CDR2 sequences are MNHEY and SMNVEV (reference sequence). The CDR3 sequence: CASSPIGEGILYGYTF. For the CDR3, the DNA is TGTGCCAGCAGTCCAATCGGGGAAGGGATACTCTATGGCTACACCTTC.

The CDR3: CASSAQGMGNTEAFF. The CDR3 DNA reads TGTGCCAGCAGCGCACAGGGGATGGGGAACACTGAAGCTTTCTTT. The chain combines TRBV9 with TRBJ1-1; 7 nucleotides agree with TRBD1. The CDR3 extends over 15 amino acids. V trimming: 3 bases; J trimming: 1 base; junction bases outside the gene matches: 6. CDR1 is SGDLS, CDR2 YYNGEE, per germline.

The CDR3 DNA is TGTGCCAGCAGCGTAGAGGCGGCTTATACAGATACGCAGTATTTT. Amino acid sequence: CASSVEAAYTDTQYF. The chain uses TRBV9 and TRBJ2-3; D is unclear. Germline V lookup: CDR1 SGDLS, CDR2 YYNGEE. Between the trimmed V and J ends, which lost 0 bases and 3 bases, there was a span of 11 bases. This CDR3 comprises 15 residues.

This clone appeared a few times. V usage is TRBV3-1 (or the pseudogene TRBV3-2) and J usage is TRBJ1-3, with D hard to call. Germline assignment: CDR1 LGHDT and CDR2 YNNKEL (reference sequence). The CDR3 runs 15 residues. V dropped 1 base and J dropped 3 bases, with 10 bases sitting between them. CDR3 nucleotide sequence: TGTGCCAGCAGCCAAGCCGCAATCTTTGGAAACACCATATATTTT. Residues: CASSQAAIFGNTIYF.

This clone showed up just once. This rearrangement joins TRBV30 to TRBJ2-2, with 16 bases fitting TRBD2. The CDR3 is made up of 16 amino acids. V lost 4 bases and J lost 6; bases outside the gene matches: 5. Germline lookup yields CDR1 GTSNPN and CDR2 SVGIG (reference sequence). CDR3 in DNA: TGTGCCTGGATATACGGGACTAGCGGGGGGGCCGGGGAGCTGTTTTTT. Protein: CAWIYGTSGGAGELFF.

The chain couples TRBV13 to TRBJ1-5; TRBD1 is a possible D gene (6 bases). V shed 0 bases and J shed 4 bases, with 10 bases lying between them. The CDR3 length is 15 residues. In germline, CDR1 is PRHDT, CDR2 FYEKMQ (reference sequence). The CDR3 region has the DNA TGTGCCAGCAGCTTAGGCCGGCAGGGGAATCAGCCCCAGCATTTT. This gives the protein CASSLGRQGNQPQHF.

The V gene is TRBV3-1 (or the pseudogene TRBV3-2), the J gene TRBJ1-5; 8 bases line up with TRBD1. V lost 5 bases to trimming and J lost 3 bases; unmatched junction nucleotides: 6. CDR3 length: 15 amino acids. The V gene's germline CDR1 is LGHDT and CDR2 YNNKEL (reference sequence). The CDR3 is CASSSRDRPNQPQHF. DNA for the CDR3: TGTGCCAGCAGCTCCCGGGACAGGCCCAATCAGCCCCAGCATTTT.

The chain couples TRBV28 to TRBJ1-2, with D perhaps matching TRBD1 (5 bases). Germline lookup yields CDR1 MDHEN and CDR2 SYDVKM. V lost 2 bases and J lost 4, with 14 bases in between. CDR3 length: 15 residues. The CDR3 protein is CASSLDSILGYGYTF. DNA for the CDR3: TGTGCCAGCAGTTTAGACAGCATCCTTGGCTATGGCTACACCTTC.

This chain connects TRBV15 to TRBJ2-2, with 10 bases matching TRBD2. V dropped 1 base and J dropped 4; count of bases not matched to a gene: 6. The CDR3 is made up of 17 amino acids. The germline V gene has CDR1 LNHNV and CDR2 YYDKDF (reference sequence). CDR3 sequence reads: CATSRGSSGGSTGELFF. The CDR3 region has the DNA TGTGCCACCAGCAGAGGGTCTAGCGGGGGTAGCACCGGGGAGCTGTTTTTT.

V usage is TRBV3-1 (or the pseudogene TRBV3-2) and J usage is TRBJ2-3; 8 nucleotides match TRBD2. The trim removed 1 base at V and 5 bases at J, leaving 2 bases unmatched. The CDR3 is made up of 14 amino acids. Germline CDR1 reads LGHDT; CDR2 reads YNNKEL (reference sequence). CDR3 amino acids: CASSQGTSLDTQYF. The CDR3 coding sequence is TGTGCCAGCAGCCAAGGGACTAGCCTAGATACGCAGTATTTT.

This clone was observed once. The chain carries TRBV10-2 and TRBJ2-3; TRBD2 matches 14 bases. V lost 3 bases, J lost 8 bases, and 16 bases stayed unmatched. The germline gives CDR1 WSHSY, CDR2 SAAADI. This CDR3 contains 19 residues. The CDR3 region has the DNA TGCGCCAGCAGTGATTTGGTCGCCGGGACTAGCGGGAGCTTGGCTACGCAGTATTTT. It encodes CASSDLVAGTSGSLATQYF.

The genes are TRBV5-1 and TRBJ1-6; maybe TRBD1 (5 bases). The CDR3 extends over 17 amino acids. Trimming stripped 0 bases from V and 5 bases from J, with 15 bases between. Germline loops: CDR1 SGHRS, CDR2 YFSETQ. The CDR3 spells CASSLAWGEFDNSPLHF. The CDR3 DNA reads as TGCGCCAGCAGCTTGGCCTGGGGGGAATTTGATAATTCACCCCTCCACTTT.

As to this clone: The identical CDR3 is also encoded by other nucleotide sequences in the sample. This rearrangement joins TRBV5-1 to TRBJ1-1; D not resolved. Germline CDR1 SGHRS, CDR2 YFSETQ. The CDR3 runs to 14 residues. Trimming stripped 2 bases from V and 0 bases from J, with 8 bases between. In DNA, the CDR3 is TGCGCCAGCAGCTTAGCGTCAATGAACACTGAAGCTTTCTTT. It translates to CASSLASMNTEAFF.

The chain is built from TRBV28 and TRBJ2-7; TRBD1 matches 10 bases. Germline V gives CDR1 MDHEN, CDR2 SYDVKM. The CDR3 sequence is 13 residues long. V dropped 6 bases and J dropped 10; count of bases not matched to a gene: 9. CDR3 in amino acids: CASRRQGAPPQYF. CDR3 coding DNA: TGTGCCAGCAGAAGACAGGGGGCTCCACCACAGTACTTC. Looking up the rest from reference TRBV28 and TRBJ2-7 gives the full variable domain: DVKVTQSSRYLVKRTGEKVFLECVQDMDHENMFWYRQDPGLGLRLIYFSYDVKMKEKGDIPEGYSVSREKKERFSLILESASTNQTSMYLCASRRQGAPPQYFGPGTRLTVT.

On this clone: The sample contains more than one DNA sequence encoding this CDR3. The V call is TRBV7-2, the J call TRBJ2-7; no definite D call. The V end lost 1 base, the J end lost 2 bases, and 9 bases lay between the germline ends. This CDR3 is 14 amino acids long. Germline V gene lookup returns CDR1 SGHTA and CDR2 FQGNSA. The CDR3 coding sequence is TGTGCCAGCAGCTTAGAGGGAAGAGCCTACGAGCAGTACTTC. As protein: CASSLEGRAYEQYF. Together with reference TRBV7-2 and TRBJ2-7, the CDR3 gives the full variable domain: GAGVSQSPSNKVTEKGKDVELRCDPISGHTALYWYRQSLGQGLEFLIYFQGNSAPDKSGLPSDRFSAERTGGSVSTLTIQRTQQEDSAVYLCASSLEGRAYEQYFGPGTRLTVT.

V is TRBV19 and J is TRBJ1-1, with TRBD1 matching over 7 bases. From germline, CDR1 is LNHDA and CDR2 SQIVND (reference sequence). The CDR3 is 20 residues long. V was pared by 5 bases and J by 0 bases, with 21 bases of the junction left unmatched. The CDR3 loop is CASSRHTGRSGGGMNTEAFF. The CDR3 DNA follows: TGTGCCAGTAGTCGCCATACAGGGAGGTCAGGGGGAGGCATGAACACTGAAGCTTTCTTT.

In nucleotides, the CDR3 is TGTGCCAGCAGCGCGCCGGGACTAAGGATGAATGAGCAGTTCTTC. It specifies CASSAPGLRMNEQFF. The chain employs TRBV7-2 and TRBJ2-1; 7 positions match TRBD2. The CDR3 contains 15 residues. Looked up from germline, CDR1 is SGHTA and CDR2 is FQGNSA. V trimming: 5 bases; J trimming: 7 bases; junction bases outside the gene matches: 11.

CDR3 region: CASSPSGAGLGKLFF. For the CDR3, the DNA is TGTGCCAGCAGCCCCTCCGGGGCAGGGCTGGGAAAACTGTTTTTT. This sequence joins TRBV7-2 and TRBJ1-4; maybe TRBD1 (5 bases). V was trimmed by 5 bases and J by 10 bases, leaving 20 bases between them. Germline V lookup: CDR1 SGHTA, CDR2 FQGNSA. CDR3 length: 15 residues. The full variable domain, its missing parts supplied by reference TRBV7-2 and TRBJ1-4, is GAGVSQSPSNKVTEKGKDVELRCDPISGHTALYWYRQSLGQGLEFLIYFQGNSAPDKSGLPSDRFSAERTGGSVSTLTIQRTQQEDSAVYLCASSPSGAGLGKLFFGSGTQLSVL.

This rearrangement joins TRBV6-5 to TRBJ2-1; 7 nucleotides match TRBD1. There are 13 residues in the CDR3. V lost 4 bases and J lost 7; bases outside the gene matches: 4. Germline lookup yields CDR1 MNHEY and CDR2 SVGAGI. CDR3 sequence reads: CASSWGRGNEQFF. CDR3 sequence (DNA): TGTGCCAGCAGTTGGGGCAGGGGGAATGAGCAGTTCTTC.

The chain uses TRBV9 and TRBJ2-7; D not certain. Trimming left V 0 bases short and J 2 bases short, with 9 bases between. The length of the CDR3 is 14 residues. Germline values: CDR1 SGDLS, CDR2 YYNGEE. CDR3 loop: CASSVGQATYEQYF. The CDR3 DNA is TGTGCCAGCAGCGTAGGTCAGGCCACCTACGAGCAGTACTTC.

The CDR3 bases are TGCGCCAGCAGCCAACCTCTCCGGGGACACTTTAACTATGGCTACACCTTC. Translated, it gives CASSQPLRGHFNYGYTF. J is TRBJ1-2 and V is TRBV4-1, with D possibly matching TRBD1 (6 bases). Germline V lookup: CDR1 MGHRA, CDR2 YSYEKL. V was trimmed by 2 bases and J by 1 base, leaving 17 bases between them. The CDR3 has 17 amino acids.

A remark on this clone: Other DNA sequences in the same sample also yield this CDR3. The V gene is TRBV12-3 or TRBV12-4, the J gene TRBJ1-5; D gene unclear. The ends were cut back, 3 bases at V and 3 bases at J, with 6 bases in the middle. The CDR3 spans 13 residues. Here the CDR3 reads CASSLTDNQPQHF. The CDR3 nucleotides are TGTGCCAGCAGTTTGACTGACAATCAGCCCCAGCATTTT.

Here the CDR3 reads CASSEIGGGNYGYTF. The DNA for the CDR3 is TGTGCCAGCAGTGAAATTGGGGGTGGGAACTATGGCTACACCTTC. The chain recombines TRBV6-1 with TRBJ1-2; TRBD1 is a possible D gene (5 bases). The CDR3 consists of 15 residues. In germline, CDR1 is MNHNS, CDR2 SASEGT. V lost 2 bases, J lost 2 bases, and 12 bases lay in between.

The chain combines TRBV7-2 with TRBJ1-5; no definite D call. Germline V gives CDR1 SGHTA, CDR2 FQGNSA. V lost 4 bases and J 6 bases, leaving 10 bases between the germline ends. CDR3 length: 13 residues. DNA for the CDR3: TGTGCCAGCAGCTCCGATCTCGGTCAGCCCCAGCATTTT. This encodes CASSSDLGQPQHF.